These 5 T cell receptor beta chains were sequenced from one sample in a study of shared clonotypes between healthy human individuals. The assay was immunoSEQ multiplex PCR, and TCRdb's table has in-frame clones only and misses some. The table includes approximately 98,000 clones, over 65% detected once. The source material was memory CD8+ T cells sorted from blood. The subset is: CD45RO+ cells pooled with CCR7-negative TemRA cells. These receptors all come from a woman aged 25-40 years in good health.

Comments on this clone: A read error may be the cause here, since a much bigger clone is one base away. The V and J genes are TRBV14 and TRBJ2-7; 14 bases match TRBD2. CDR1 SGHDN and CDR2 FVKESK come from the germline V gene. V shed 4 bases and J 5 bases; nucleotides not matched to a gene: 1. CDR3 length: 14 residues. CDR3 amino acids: CASSLGLAGDEQYF. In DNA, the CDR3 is TGTGCCAGCAGCCTGGGACTAGCGGGAGACGAGCAGTACTTC.

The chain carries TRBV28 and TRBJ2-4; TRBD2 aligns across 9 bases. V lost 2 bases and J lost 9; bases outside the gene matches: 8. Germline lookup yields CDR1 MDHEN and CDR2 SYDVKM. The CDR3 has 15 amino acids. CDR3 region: CASSLRGGLAPIQYF. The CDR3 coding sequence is TGTGCCAGCAGTTTACGTGGGGGACTAGCTCCCATTCAGTACTTC.

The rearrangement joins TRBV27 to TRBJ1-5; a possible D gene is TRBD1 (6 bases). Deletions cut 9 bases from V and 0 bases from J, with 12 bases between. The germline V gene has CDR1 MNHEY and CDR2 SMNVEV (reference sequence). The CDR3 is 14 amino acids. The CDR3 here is CASTMTGSNQPQHF. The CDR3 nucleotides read TGTGCCAGTACAATGACAGGTAGCAATCAGCCCCAGCATTTT.

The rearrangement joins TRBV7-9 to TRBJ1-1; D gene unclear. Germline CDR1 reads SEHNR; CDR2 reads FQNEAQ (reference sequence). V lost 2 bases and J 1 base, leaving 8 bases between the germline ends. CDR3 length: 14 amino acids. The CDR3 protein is CASSLLFSNTEAFF. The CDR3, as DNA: TGTGCCAGCAGCTTACTGTTTTCGAACACTGAAGCTTTCTTT.

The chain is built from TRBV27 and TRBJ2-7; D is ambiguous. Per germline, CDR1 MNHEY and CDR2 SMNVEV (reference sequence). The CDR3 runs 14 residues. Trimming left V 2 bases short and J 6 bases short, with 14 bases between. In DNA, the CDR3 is TGTGCCAGCAGTTTACATCGGGCGTCCCCCGAGCAGTACTTC. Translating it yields CASSLHRASPEQYF.